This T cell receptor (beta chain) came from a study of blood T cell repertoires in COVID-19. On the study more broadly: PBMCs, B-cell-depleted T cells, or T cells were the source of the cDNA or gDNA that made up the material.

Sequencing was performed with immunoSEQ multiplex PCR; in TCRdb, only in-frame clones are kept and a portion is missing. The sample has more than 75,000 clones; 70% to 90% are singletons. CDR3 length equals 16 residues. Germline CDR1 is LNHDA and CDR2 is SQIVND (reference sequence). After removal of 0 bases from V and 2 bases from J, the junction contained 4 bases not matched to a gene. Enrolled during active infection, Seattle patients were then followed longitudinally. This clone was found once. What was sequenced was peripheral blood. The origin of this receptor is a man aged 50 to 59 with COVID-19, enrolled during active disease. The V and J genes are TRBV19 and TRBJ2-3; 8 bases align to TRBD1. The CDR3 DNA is TGTGCCAGTAGTATAGACTTGGACAGGGCCACAGATACGCAGTATTTT. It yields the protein CASSIDLDRATDTQYF.